What follows are 9 T cell receptor beta chains derived from one specimen sequenced in a study of T cell responses to AZD1222 COVID-19 vaccine. Sequenced by immunoSEQ multiplex PCR; TCRdb stores in-frame clones only, minus some. The data contain around 130,000 clones, 94% of them singletons. This sample comprised peripheral blood, obtained on day 0 of AZD1222 vaccination. The receptors were gathered from an adult in good health.

V is TRBV28 and J is TRBJ2-3; TRBD1 aligns across 9 bases. The V gene end was trimmed by 5 bases and the J gene end by 10 bases; junction bases not matched to a gene: 13. The CDR3 is 15 amino acids. The germline gives CDR1 MDHEN, CDR2 SYDVKM. This chain's CDR3 is CASSLPGTGSGAQYF. The DNA for the CDR3 is TGTGCCAGCAGTCTCCCGGGGACAGGGTCCGGCGCGCAGTATTTT.

The rearrangement uses TRBV7-2 and TRBJ1-2, with a weak D call TRBD1 (6 bases). V lost 7 bases to trimming and J lost 4 bases, with 19 bases between them. This CDR3 spans 15 amino acids. CDR1 is SGHTA, CDR2 FQGNSA, per germline. CDR3: CASTDSGHRGYGYTF. The CDR3 nucleotides read TGTGCCAGCACCGACTCGGGACACCGGGGCTATGGCTACACCTTC.

The chain combines TRBV5-1 with TRBJ2-1; 11 bases agree with TRBD2. Unmatched junction bases numbered 4, after V lost 4 bases and J lost 4 bases. This CDR3 has 15 amino acids. Germline CDR1 and CDR2: SGHRS and YFSETQ. For the CDR3, the DNA is TGCGCCAGCAGCGCCGGGACTAGCGGTTACAATGAGCAGTTCTTC. Translation gives CASSAGTSGYNEQFF.

V is TRBV7-9 and J is TRBJ2-7; 9 bases fit TRBD1. Germline CDR1 reads SEHNR; CDR2 reads FQNEAQ (reference sequence). With 6 bases clipped from V and 0 bases from J, the junction kept 6 bases outside the gene matches. There are 15 residues in the CDR3. DNA for the CDR3: TGTGCCAGCAGATCCGGGACAGGGTACTCCTACGAGCAGTACTTC. It translates to CASRSGTGYSYEQYF.

The chain recombines TRBV5-1 with TRBJ1-2; D ambiguous. This CDR3 is 13 amino acids long. CDR1 and CDR2 from the germline V gene are SGHRS and YFSETQ. V was cut by 6 bases and J by 4 bases, with 13 bases left in between. The DNA of the CDR3 is TGCGCCAGCACCCCCATGGGATCCTATGGCTACACCTTC. Residues: CASTPMGSYGYTF.

This rearrangement joins TRBV28 to TRBJ2-7; 7 bases agree with TRBD2. CDR1 is MDHEN and CDR2 is SYDVKM in the germline V gene. The ends lost 10 bases at V and 8 bases at J; junction bases unmatched: 14. The CDR3 loop spans 13 amino acids. The CDR3 region has the DNA TGTGCCATGAGCGGGACTCCCGAAGGACAGCAGTACTTC. Amino acid sequence: CAMSGTPEGQQYF.

J is TRBJ2-1 and V is TRBV28; D may be TRBD1 (8 bases). V dropped 5 bases and J dropped 6 bases, with 17 bases sitting between them. Germline V gene lookup returns CDR1 MDHEN and CDR2 SYDVKM. This CDR3 is 15 amino acids long. CDR3 sequence: CASSPTGGGPNEQFF. As DNA, the CDR3 is TGTGCCAGCAGTCCCACAGGGGGGGGTCCCAATGAGCAGTTCTTC.

The chain uses TRBV11-2 and TRBJ2-2, with 9 bases that match TRBD2. V trimming: 1 base; J trimming: 7 bases; junction bases outside the gene matches: 10. This CDR3 contains 17 residues. Germline V CDR1 and CDR2: SGHAT, FQNNGV. This CDR3 reads CASSLVGGRAKVGELFF. The CDR3 bases are TGTGCCAGCAGCTTAGTGGGCGGGAGGGCCAAGGTCGGGGAGCTGTTTTTT.

Here the CDR3 reads CASSFPQASGANVLTF. The DNA of the CDR3 is TGTGCCAGCAGCTTTCCACAGGCCTCTGGGGCCAACGTCCTGACTTTC. The rearrangement uses TRBV11-2 and TRBJ2-6; D perhaps matches TRBD1 (5 bases). V was shortened by 3 bases and J by 0 bases, with 9 bases between the two germline ends. In germline, CDR1 is SGHAT, CDR2 FQNNGV. The CDR3 consists of 16 residues.